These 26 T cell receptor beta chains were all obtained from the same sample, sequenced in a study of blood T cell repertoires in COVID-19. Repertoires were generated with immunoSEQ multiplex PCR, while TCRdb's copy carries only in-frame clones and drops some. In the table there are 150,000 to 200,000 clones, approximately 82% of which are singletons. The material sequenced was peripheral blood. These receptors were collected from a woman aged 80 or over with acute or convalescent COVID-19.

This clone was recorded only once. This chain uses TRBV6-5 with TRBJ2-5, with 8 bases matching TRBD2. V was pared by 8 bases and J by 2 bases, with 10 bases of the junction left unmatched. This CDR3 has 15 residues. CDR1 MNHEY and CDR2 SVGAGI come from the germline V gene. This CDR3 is CASVGRASGQETQYF. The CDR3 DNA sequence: TGTGCCAGCGTGGGCCGGGCTAGCGGGCAAGAGACCCAGTACTTC.

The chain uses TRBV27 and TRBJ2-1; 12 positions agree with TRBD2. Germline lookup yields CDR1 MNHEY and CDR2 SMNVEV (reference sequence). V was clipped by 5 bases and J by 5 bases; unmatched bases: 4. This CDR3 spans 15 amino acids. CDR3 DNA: TGTGCCAGCAGTCCAGGACTAGCGGGGCACAATGAGCAGTTCTTC. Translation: CASSPGLAGHNEQFF.

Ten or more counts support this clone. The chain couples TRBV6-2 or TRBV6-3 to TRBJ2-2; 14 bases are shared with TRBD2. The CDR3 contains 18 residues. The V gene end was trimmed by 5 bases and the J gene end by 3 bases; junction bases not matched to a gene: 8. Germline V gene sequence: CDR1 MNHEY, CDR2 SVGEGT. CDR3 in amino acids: CASSNEGLAGVYTGELFF. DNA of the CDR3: TGTGCCAGCAGTAACGAGGGACTAGCGGGAGTATACACCGGGGAGCTGTTTTTT.

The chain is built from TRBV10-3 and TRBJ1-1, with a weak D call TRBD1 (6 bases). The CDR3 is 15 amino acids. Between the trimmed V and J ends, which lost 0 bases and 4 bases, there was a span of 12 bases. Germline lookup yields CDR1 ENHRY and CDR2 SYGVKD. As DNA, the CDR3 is TGTGCCATCAGTGAGTCGCAACAGGGTACCACTGAAGCTTTCTTT. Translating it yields CAISESQQGTTEAFF.

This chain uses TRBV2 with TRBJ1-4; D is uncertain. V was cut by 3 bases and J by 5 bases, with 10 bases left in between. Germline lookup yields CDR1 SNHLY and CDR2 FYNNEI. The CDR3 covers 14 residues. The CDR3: CASSDGLSNEKLFF. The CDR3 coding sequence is TGTGCCAGCAGTGACGGACTGAGCAATGAAAAACTGTTTTTT.

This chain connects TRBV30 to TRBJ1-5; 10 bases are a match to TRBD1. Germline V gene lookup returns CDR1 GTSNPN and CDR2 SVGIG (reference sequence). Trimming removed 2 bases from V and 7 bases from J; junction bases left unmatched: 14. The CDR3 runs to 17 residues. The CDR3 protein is CAWSSPHPGQGVQPQHF. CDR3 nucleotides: TGTGCCTGGAGTAGTCCCCACCCTGGACAGGGGGTCCAGCCCCAGCATTTT.

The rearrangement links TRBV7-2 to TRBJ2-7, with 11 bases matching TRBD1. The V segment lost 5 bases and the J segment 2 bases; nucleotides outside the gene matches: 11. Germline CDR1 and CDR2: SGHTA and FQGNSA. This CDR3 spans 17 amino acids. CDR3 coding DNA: TGTGCCAGCAGCACCCTAGAACCGGGACAGGGGGCCTACGAGCAGTACTTC. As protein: CASSTLEPGQGAYEQYF.

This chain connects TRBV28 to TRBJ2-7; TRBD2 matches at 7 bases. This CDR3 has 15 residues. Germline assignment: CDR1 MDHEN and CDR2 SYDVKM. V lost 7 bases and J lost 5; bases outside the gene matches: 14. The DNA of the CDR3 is TGTGCCAGCATGGGTGAGAGCGGGAATAGAGACGAGCAGTACTTC. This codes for CASMGESGNRDEQYF.

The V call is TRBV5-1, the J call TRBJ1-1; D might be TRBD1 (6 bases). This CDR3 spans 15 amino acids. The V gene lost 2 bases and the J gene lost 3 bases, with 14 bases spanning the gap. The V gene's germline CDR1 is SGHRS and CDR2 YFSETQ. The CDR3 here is CASSLSAGDHTEAFF. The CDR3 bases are TGCGCCAGCAGCTTATCAGCAGGGGACCACACTGAAGCTTTCTTT.

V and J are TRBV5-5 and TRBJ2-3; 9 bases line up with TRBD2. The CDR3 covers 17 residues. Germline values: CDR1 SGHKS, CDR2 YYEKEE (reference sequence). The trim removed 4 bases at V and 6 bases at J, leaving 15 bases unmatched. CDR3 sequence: CASSLGGVSGRTDTQYF. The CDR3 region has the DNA TGTGCCAGCAGCCTCGGGGGGGTTAGCGGGAGAACGGATACGCAGTATTTT.

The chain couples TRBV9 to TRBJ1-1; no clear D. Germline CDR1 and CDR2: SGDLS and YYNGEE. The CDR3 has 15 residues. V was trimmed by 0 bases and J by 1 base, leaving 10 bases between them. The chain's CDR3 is CASSVDGQANTEAFF. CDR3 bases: TGTGCCAGCAGCGTAGATGGTCAGGCGAACACTGAAGCTTTCTTT.

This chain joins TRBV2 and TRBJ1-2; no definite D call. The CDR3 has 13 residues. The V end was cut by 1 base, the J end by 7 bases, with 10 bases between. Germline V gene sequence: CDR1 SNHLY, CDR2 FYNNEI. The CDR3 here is CASSEGPSGGYTF. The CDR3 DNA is TGTGCCAGCAGTGAAGGCCCGTCGGGTGGCTACACCTTC.

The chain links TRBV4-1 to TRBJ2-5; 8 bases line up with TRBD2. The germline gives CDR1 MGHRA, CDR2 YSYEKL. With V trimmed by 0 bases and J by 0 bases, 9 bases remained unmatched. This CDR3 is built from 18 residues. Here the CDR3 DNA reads TGCGCCAGCAGCCAAGACTTCCCGGGACTAGTATACCAAGAGACCCAGTACTTC. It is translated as CASSQDFPGLVYQETQYF.

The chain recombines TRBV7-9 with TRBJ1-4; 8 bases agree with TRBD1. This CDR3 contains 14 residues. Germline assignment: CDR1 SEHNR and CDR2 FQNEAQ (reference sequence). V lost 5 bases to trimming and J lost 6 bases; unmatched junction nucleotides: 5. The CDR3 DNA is TGTGCCAGCAGCATGGACAGGGAGGATGAAAAACTGTTTTTT. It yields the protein CASSMDREDEKLFF.

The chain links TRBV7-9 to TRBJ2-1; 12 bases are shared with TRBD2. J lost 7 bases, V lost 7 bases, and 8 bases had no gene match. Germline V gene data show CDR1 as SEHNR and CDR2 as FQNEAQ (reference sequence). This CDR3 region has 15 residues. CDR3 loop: CASTILAGGNNEQFF. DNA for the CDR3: TGTGCCAGCACCATCCTAGCGGGAGGGAATAATGAGCAGTTCTTC. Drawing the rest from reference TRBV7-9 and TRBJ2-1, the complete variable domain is DTGVSQNPRHKITKRGQNVTFRCDPISEHNRLYWYRQTLGQGPEFLTYFQNEAQLEKSRLLSDRFSAERPKGSFSTLEIQRTEQGDSAMYLCASTILAGGNNEQFFGPGTRLTVL.

In DNA form, the CDR3 reads TGTGCCAGCAGCGTAGCAAGCGGAGATTACAATGAGCAGTTCTTC. Encoded protein: CASSVASGDYNEQFF. The chain employs TRBV9 and TRBJ2-1; D perhaps matches TRBD2 (5 bases). CDR1 is SGDLS, CDR2 YYNGEE, per germline. V was trimmed by 0 bases and J by 4 bases, leaving 11 bases between them. This CDR3 comprises 15 residues.

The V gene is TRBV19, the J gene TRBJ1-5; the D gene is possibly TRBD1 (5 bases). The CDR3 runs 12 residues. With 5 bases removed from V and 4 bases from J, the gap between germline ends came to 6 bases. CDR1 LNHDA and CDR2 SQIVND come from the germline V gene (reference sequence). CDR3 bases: TGTGCCAGTAGTGCAGGGAATCAGCCCCAGCATTTT. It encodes CASSAGNQPQHF. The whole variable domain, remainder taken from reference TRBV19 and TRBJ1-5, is DGGITQSPKYLFRKEGQNVTLSCEQNLNHDAMYWYRQDPGQGLRLIYYSQIVNDFQKGDIAEGYSVSREKKESFPLTVTSAQKNPTAFYLCASSAGNQPQHFGDGTRLSIL.

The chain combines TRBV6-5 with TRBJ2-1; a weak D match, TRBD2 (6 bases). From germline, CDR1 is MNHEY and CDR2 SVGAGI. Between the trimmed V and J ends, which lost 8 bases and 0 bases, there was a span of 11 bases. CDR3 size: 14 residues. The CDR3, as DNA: TGTGCCAGCGGGGTAGCGGTCTCCTACAATGAGCAGTTCTTC. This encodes CASGVAVSYNEQFF.

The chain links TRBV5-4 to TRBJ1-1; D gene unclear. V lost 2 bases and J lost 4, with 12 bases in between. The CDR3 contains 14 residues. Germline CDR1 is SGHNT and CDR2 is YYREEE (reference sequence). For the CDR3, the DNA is TGTGCCAGCAGCTTTTCTGCGGGGAGCACTGAAGCTTTCTTT. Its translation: CASSFSAGSTEAFF.

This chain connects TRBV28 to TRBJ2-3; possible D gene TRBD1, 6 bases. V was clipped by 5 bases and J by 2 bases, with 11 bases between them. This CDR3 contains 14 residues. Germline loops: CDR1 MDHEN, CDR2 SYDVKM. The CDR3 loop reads CASSTTGLTDTQYF. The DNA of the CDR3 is TGTGCCAGCAGTACAACAGGGCTCACAGATACGCAGTATTTT.

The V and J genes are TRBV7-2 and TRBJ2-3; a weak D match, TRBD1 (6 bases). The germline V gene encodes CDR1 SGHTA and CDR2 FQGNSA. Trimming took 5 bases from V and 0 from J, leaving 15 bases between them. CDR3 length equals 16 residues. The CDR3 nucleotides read TGTGCCAGCAGCGCACGCCGGGACACCAGCACAGATACGCAGTATTTT. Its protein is CASSARRDTSTDTQYF.

The CDR3 is CASSPTGSEQYF. In DNA form, the CDR3 reads TGTGCCAGCAGCCCGACAGGGAGCGAGCAGTACTTC. This chain links TRBV11-3 with TRBJ2-7, with 7 positions matching TRBD1. CDR1 is SGHNT, CDR2 YENEEA, per germline. V shed 5 bases, J shed 6 bases, and the junction held 4 bases outside the gene matches. CDR3 length: 12 residues.

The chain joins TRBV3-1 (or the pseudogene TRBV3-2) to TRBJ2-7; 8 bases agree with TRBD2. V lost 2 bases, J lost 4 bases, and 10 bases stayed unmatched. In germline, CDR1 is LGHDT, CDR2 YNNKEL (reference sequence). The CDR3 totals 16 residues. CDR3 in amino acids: CASSQKLAVKNYEQYF. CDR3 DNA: TGTGCCAGCAGCCAAAAACTAGCGGTAAAGAATTACGAGCAGTACTTC.

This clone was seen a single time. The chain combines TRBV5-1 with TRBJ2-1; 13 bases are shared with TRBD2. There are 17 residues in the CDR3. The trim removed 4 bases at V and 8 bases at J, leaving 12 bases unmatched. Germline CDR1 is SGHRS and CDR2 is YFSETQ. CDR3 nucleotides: TGCGCCAGCAGCGTACTAGCGGGAGGGCCGAGGACGGATGAGCAGTTCTTC. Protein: CASSVLAGGPRTDEQFF.

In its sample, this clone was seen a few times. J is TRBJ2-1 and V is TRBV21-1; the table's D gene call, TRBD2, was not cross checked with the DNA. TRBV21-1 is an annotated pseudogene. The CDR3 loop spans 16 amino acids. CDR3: CASSKELAGPYNEQFF. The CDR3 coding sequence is TGTGCCAGCAGCAAAGAACTAGCGGGACCCTACAATGAGCAGTTCTTC.

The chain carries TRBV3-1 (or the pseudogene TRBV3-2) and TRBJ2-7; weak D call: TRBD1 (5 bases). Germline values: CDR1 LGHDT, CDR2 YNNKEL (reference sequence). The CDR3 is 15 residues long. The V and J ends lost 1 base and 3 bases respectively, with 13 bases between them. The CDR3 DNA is TGTGCCAGCAGCCAAGGGCAGGGTCAAAGCTACGAGCAGTACTTC. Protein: CASSQGQGQSYEQYF.